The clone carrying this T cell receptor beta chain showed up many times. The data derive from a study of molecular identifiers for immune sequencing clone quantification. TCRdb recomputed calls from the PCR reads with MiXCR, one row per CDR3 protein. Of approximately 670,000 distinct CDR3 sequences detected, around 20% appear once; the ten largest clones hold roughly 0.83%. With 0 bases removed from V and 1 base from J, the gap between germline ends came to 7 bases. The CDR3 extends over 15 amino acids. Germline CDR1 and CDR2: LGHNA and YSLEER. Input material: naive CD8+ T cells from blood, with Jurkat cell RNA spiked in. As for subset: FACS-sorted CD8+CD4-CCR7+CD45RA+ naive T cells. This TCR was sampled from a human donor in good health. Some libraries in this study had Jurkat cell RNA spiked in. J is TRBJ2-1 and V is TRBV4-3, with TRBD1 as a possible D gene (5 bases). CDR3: CASSQDRQSYNEQFF. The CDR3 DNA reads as TGCGCCAGCAGCCAAGATCGACAGTCCTACAATGAGCAGTTCTTC.